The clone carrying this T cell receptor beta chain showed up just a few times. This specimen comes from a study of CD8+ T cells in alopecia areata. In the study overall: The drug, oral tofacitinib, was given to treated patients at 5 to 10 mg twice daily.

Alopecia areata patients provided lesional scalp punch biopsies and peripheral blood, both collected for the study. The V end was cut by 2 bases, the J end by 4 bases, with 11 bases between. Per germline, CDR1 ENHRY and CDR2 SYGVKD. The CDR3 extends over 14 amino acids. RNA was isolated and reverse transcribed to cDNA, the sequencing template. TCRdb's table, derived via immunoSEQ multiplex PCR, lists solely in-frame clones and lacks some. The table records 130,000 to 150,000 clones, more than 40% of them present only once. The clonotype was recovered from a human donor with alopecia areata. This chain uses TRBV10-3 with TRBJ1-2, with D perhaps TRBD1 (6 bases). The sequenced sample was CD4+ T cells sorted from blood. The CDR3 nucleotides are TGTGCCATCAGTGAGGAGACAGGAGGCTATGGCTACACCTTC. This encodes CAISEETGGYGYTF.